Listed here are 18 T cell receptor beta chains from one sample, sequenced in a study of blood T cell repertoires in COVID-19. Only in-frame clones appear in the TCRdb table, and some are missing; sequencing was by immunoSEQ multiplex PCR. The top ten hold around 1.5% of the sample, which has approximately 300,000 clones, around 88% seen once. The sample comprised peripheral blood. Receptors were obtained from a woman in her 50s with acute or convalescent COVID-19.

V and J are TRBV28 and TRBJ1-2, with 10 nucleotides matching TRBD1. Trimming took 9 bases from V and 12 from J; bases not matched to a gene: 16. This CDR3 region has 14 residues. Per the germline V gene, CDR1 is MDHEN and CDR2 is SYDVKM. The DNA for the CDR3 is TGTGCCAGTGCACCGGGGACAGGGGCCATTGGGAACACCTTC. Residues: CASAPGTGAIGNTF.

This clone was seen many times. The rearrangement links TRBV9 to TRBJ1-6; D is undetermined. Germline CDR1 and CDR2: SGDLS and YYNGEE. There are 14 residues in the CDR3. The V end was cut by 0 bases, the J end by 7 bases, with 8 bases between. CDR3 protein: CASSVESVNSPLHF. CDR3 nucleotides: TGTGCCAGCAGCGTAGAGTCAGTAAATTCACCCCTCCACTTT.

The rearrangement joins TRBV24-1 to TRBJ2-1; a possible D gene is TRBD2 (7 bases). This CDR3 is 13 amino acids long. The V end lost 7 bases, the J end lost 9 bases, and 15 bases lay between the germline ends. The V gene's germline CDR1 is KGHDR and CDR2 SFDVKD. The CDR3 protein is CATRAGALGEQFF. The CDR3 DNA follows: TGTGCCACCAGGGCGGGGGCTTTGGGTGAGCAGTTCTTC.

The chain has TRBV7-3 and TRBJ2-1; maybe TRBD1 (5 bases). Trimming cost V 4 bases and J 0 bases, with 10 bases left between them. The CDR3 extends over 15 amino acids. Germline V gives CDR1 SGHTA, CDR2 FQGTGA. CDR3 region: CASSWQGGSYNEQFF. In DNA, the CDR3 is TGTGCCAGCAGCTGGCAGGGTGGCTCCTACAATGAGCAGTTCTTC.

The DNA of the CDR3 is TGTGCCAGTAGGAAGGGACTAGCGGGAGGTAATCTATGGAATGAGCAGTTCTTC. Protein: CASRKGLAGGNLWNEQFF. The rearrangement uses TRBV19 and TRBJ2-1; 15 nucleotides align to TRBD2. Per germline, CDR1 LNHDA and CDR2 SQIVND (reference sequence). V trimming: 6 bases; J trimming: 7 bases; junction bases outside the gene matches: 13. The CDR3 has 18 amino acids.

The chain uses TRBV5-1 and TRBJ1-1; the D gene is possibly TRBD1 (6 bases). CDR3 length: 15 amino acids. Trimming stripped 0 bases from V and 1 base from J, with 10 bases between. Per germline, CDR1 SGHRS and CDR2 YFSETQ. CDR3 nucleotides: TGCGCCAGCAGCTTGGAGGCAGGGGCGAACACTGAAGCTTTCTTT. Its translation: CASSLEAGANTEAFF.

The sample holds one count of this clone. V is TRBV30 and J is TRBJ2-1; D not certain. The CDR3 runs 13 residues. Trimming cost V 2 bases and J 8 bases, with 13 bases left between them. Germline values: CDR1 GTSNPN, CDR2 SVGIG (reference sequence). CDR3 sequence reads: CAWSPNIEDEQFF. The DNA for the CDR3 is TGTGCCTGGAGTCCTAACATCGAGGATGAGCAGTTCTTC.

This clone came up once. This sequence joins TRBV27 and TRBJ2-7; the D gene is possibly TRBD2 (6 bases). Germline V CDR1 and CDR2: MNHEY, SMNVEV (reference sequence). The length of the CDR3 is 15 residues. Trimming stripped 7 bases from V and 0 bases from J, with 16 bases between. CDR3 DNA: TGTGCCAGCACCCCCCGGGGGTGGGACTCCTACGAGCAGTACTTC. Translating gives CASTPRGWDSYEQYF.

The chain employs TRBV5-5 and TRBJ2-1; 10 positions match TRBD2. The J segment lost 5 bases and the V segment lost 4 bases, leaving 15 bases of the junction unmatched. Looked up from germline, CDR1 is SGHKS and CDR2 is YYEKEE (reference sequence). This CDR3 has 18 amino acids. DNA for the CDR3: TGTGCCAGCAGCCTTGGGAGGGGAGCGGGAGGGTTAGACAATGAGCAGTTCTTC. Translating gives CASSLGRGAGGLDNEQFF.

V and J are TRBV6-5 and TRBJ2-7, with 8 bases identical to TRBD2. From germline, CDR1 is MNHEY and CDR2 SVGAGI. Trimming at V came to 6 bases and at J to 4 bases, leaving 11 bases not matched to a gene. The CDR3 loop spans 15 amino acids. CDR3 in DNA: TGTGCCAGCAGACTCCGGACTAGCCATTGGTACGAGCAGTACTTC. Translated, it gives CASRLRTSHWYEQYF.

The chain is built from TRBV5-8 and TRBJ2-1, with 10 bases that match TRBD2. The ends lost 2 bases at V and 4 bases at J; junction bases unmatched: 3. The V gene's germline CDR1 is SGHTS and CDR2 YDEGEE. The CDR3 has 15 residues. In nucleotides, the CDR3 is TGTGCCAGCAGCTTAGGAGCGGGAGGGTACAATGAGCAGTTCTTC. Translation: CASSLGAGGYNEQFF.

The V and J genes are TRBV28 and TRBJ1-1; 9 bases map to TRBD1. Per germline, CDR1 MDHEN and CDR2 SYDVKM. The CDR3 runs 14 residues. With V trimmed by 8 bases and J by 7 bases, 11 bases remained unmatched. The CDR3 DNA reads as TGTGCCAGCTCTCCGGGACAGGGACAATATGAAGCTTTCTTT. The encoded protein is CASSPGQGQYEAFF.

The CDR3 spells CASSAGGTNYGYTF. DNA for the CDR3: TGTGCCAGCAGTGCCGGCGGGACTAACTATGGCTACACCTTC. V gene TRBV2 combines with J gene TRBJ1-2; D is ambiguous. CDR1 SNHLY and CDR2 FYNNEI come from the germline V gene. The CDR3 consists of 14 residues. V dropped 4 bases and J dropped 0 bases, with 9 bases sitting between them.

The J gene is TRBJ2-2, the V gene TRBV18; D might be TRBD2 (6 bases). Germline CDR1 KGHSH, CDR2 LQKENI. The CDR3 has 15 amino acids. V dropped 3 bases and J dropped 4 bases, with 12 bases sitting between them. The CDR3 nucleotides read TGTGCCAGCTCACCTCAGACTAGTTTCACCGGGGAGCTGTTTTTT. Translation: CASSPQTSFTGELFF.

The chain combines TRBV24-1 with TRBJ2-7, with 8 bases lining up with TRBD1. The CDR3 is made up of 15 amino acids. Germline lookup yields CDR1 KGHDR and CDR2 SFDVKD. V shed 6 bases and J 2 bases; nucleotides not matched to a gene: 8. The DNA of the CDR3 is TGTGCCACCAGTACCCAGGGGGCCTCAACCTACGAGCAGTACTTC. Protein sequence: CATSTQGASTYEQYF.

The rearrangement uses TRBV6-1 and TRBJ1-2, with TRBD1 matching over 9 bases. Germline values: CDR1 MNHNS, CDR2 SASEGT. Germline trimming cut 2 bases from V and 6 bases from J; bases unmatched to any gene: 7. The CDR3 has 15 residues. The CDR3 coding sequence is TGTGCCAGCAGTGAAACATCCGGGACAGGGCATGGCTACACCTTC. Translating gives CASSETSGTGHGYTF.

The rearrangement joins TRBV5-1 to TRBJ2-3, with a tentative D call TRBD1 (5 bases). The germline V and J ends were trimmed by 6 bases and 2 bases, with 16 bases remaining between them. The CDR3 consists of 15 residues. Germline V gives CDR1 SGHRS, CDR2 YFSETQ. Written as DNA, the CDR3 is TGCGCCAGCACTCAATCAACAGGCCCCACAGATACGCAGTATTTT. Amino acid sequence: CASTQSTGPTDTQYF. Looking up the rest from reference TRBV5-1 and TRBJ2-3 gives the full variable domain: KAGVTQTPRYLIKTRGQQVTLSCSPISGHRSVSWYQQTPGQGLQFLFEYFSETQRNKGNFPGRFSGRQFSNSRSEMNVSTLELGDSALYLCASTQSTGPTDTQYFGPGTRLTVL.

The CDR3 protein is CASSLGASGSAYEQYF. CDR3 DNA: TGTGCCAGCAGCTTGGGGGCTAGCGGGAGTGCATACGAGCAGTACTTC. V usage is TRBV5-4 and J usage is TRBJ2-7, with 10 nucleotides matching TRBD2. The germline CDR1 and CDR2 sequences are SGHNT and YYREEE (reference sequence). The V segment lost 0 bases and the J segment 4 bases; nucleotides outside the gene matches: 7. This CDR3 is built from 16 residues. The whole variable domain, remainder taken from reference TRBV5-4 and TRBJ2-7, is ETGVTQSPTHLIKTRGQQVTLRCSSQSGHNTVSWYQQALGQGPQFIFQYYREEENGRGNFPPRFSGLQFPNYSSELNVNALELDDSALYLCASSLGASGSAYEQYFGPGTRLTVT.